This TCR beta chain stems from a study of post-analysis software for immune sequencing data. Study-wide context: Several disease courses (relapsing-remitting, secondary progressive and progressive-relapsing) of multiple sclerosis were included.

Worth noting for this clonotype: The antigen is not known.

Findings and limits, study-wide: Controls' normalized Chao1 diversity significantly exceeded that of multiple sclerosis patients. Comparison of patients with controls showed roughly five TRBV segments more frequent in patients, TRBV5-6, TRBV5-1 and TRBV20-1 among them.

The CDR3 is 15 residues long. V lost 4 bases and J lost 7; bases outside the gene matches: 6. TCR beta cDNA libraries had unique molecular identifiers. TCRdb analysed the PCR reads with MiXCR anew, one entry per CDR3 protein. The data show hundreds of thousands of distinct CDR3 sequences, about 27% seen once. The TCR sequence derives from a girl under 18 with multiple sclerosis. This chain joins TRBV12-3 or TRBV12-4 and TRBJ1-4, with TRBD1 matching over 10 bases. Sequencing was performed on blood. The DNA of the CDR3 is TGTGCCAGCAGTTCTGACAGGGGGCTAAGTGAAAAACTGTTTTTT. It codes for CASSSDRGLSEKLFF.